This section outlines one T cell receptor beta chain sequence together with its context. The target antigen is unknown. TCRdb reanalysed the reads using MiXCR and keeps one entry per CDR3 protein. The sample lists approximately 97,000 distinct CDR3 sequences, 16% occurring once. Deletions cut 9 bases from V and 4 bases from J, with 12 bases between. The CDR3 is 13 residues long. Germline V gene data show CDR1 as MRHNA and CDR2 as SNTAGT. This sample stems from a study of T cell repertoires in cytomegalovirus infection. Background on the study: An indication of both CMV infection and matching HLA type came from public TCR beta signatures.

General study results and limits: Public TCR beta family frequency separated CMV-and-HLA carriers, including in an independent cohort. HLA-C-restricted CMV-specific TCR beta clonotypes were dominant in the ex vivo response.

This chain links TRBV6-4 with TRBJ2-2; D uncertain. The sample consisted of PBMCs. The sequence was obtained from a human donor in good health (CMV status not recorded). Some clones in this sample may be carry-over from other donors' samples. CDR3 nucleotide sequence: TGTGCCAGGACCCACTCAGTCACCGGGGAGCTGTTTTTT. It specifies CARTHSVTGELFF.